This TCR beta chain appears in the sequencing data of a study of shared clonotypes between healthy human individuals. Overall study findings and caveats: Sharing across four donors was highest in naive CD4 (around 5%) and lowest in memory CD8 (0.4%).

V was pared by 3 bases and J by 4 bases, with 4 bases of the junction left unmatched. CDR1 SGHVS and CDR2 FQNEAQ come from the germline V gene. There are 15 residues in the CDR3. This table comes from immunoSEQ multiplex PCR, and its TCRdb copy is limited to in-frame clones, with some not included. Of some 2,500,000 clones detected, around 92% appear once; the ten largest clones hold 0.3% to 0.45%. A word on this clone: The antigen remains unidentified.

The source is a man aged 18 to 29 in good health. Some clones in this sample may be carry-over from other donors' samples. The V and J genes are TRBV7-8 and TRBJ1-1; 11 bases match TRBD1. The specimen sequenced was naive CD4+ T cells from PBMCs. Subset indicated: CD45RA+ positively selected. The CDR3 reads CASSFQGTGGTEAFF. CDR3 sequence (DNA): TGTGCCAGCAGCTTCCAAGGGACAGGGGGCACTGAAGCTTTCTTT. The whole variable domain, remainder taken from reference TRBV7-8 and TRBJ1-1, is GAGVSQSPRYKVAKRGQDVALRCDPISGHVSLFWYQQALGQGPEFLTYFQNEAQLDKSGLPSDRFFAERPEGSVSTLKIQRTQQEDSAVYLCASSFQGTGGTEAFFGQGTRLTVV.